One sample yielded the 25 T cell receptor beta chains listed below, sequenced in a study of cytomegalovirus exposure and HLA in healthy donors. Researchers ran the PCR with 60 Vbeta and 13 Jbeta primers. Clones were read by immunoSEQ multiplex PCR, and TCRdb kept only the in-frame ones, dropping some. The sample holds some 100,000 clones, approximately 85% seen once. Source material: PBMCs. Receptor source: a man aged 25-45 years in good health and CMV-seronegative.

The chain uses TRBV2 and TRBJ1-4; TRBD1 matches at 7 bases. This CDR3 contains 15 residues. J gave up 2 bases and V 4 bases, and 4 bases lay outside the gene matches. CDR1 is SNHLY, CDR2 FYNNEI, per germline. CDR3 region: CASSGLTGTNEKLFF. The DNA of the CDR3 is TGTGCCAGCAGTGGATTGACAGGGACTAATGAAAAACTGTTTTTT.

The rearrangement uses TRBV6-5 and TRBJ1-4; D not resolved. The length of the CDR3 is 12 residues. V lost 4 bases, J lost 7 bases, and 7 bases lay in between. Germline V gene lookup returns CDR1 MNHEY and CDR2 SVGAGI. The CDR3 DNA reads TGTGCCAGCAGTTTGCGCGGTGAAAAACTGTTTTTT. Translated: CASSLRGEKLFF.

V is TRBV2 and J is TRBJ1-1; D gene ambiguous. The V and J ends lost 8 bases and 6 bases respectively, with 10 bases between them. This CDR3 has 11 residues. CDR1 and CDR2 (germline): SNHLY, FYNNEI. The CDR3 spells CASELISEAFF. CDR3 sequence (DNA): TGTGCCAGCGAGTTGATTTCTGAAGCTTTCTTT.

The chain combines TRBV11-2 with TRBJ2-7, with D possibly TRBD1 on 5 matching bases. V was clipped by 1 base and J by 3 bases, with 13 bases between them. From germline, CDR1 is SGHAT and CDR2 FQNNGV. This CDR3 spans 15 amino acids. The CDR3 loop is CASSLAGRVDYEQYF. The CDR3 coding sequence is TGTGCCAGCAGCTTAGCCGGCAGGGTTGACTACGAGCAGTACTTC.

The rearrangement uses TRBV13 and TRBJ2-5; a weak D match, TRBD1 (7 bases). The CDR3 length is 15 residues. V was pared by 0 bases and J by 5 bases, with 13 bases between. The V gene's germline CDR1 is PRHDT and CDR2 FYEKMQ (reference sequence). As DNA, the CDR3 is TGTGCCAGCAGCTTAGGCCCAGGGGGGTTTGAGACCCAGTACTTC. It translates to CASSLGPGGFETQYF.

The V and J genes are TRBV15 and TRBJ2-7, with TRBD2 identical over 8 bases. J gave up 2 bases and V 1 base, and 10 bases lay outside the gene matches. This CDR3 contains 17 residues. Per germline, CDR1 LNHNV and CDR2 YYDKDF (reference sequence). CDR3 residues: CATSRASISGVPYEQYF. CDR3 nucleotide sequence: TGTGCCACCAGCAGAGCCTCAATTAGCGGGGTTCCCTACGAGCAGTACTTC. Based on the CDR3 plus reference TRBV15 and TRBJ2-7, the full variable domain is DAMVIQNPRYQVTQFGKPVTLSCSQTLNHNVMYWYQQKSSQAPKLLFHYYDKDFNNEADTPDNFQSRRPNTSFCFLDIRSPGLGDTAMYLCATSRASISGVPYEQYFGPGTRLTVT.

With respect to this clone: The junction and the germline gene differ at one end; a read error may be behind it. The V gene is TRBV7-9, the J gene TRBJ1-4; D is ambiguous. The germline V gene encodes CDR1 SEHNR and CDR2 FQNEAQ (reference sequence). CDR3 length: 15 amino acids. The CDR3 loop reads CASSIAWRQSEKLFF. CDR3 nucleotides: TGTGCCAGCAGCATAGCCTGGAGGCAGAGTGAAAAACTGTTTTTT.

This chain uses TRBV10-3 with TRBJ2-7; D may be TRBD2 (6 bases). Germline CDR1 ENHRY, CDR2 SYGVKD. This CDR3 is built from 14 residues. Trimming took 10 bases from V and 3 from J, leaving 19 bases between them. CDR3 DNA sequence: TGTGCCACCTTACGGGACTCCCCTAGCTACGAGCAGTACTTC. It specifies CATLRDSPSYEQYF.

The chain has TRBV5-1 and TRBJ2-7, with TRBD2 as a possible D gene (5 bases). This CDR3 has 15 residues. V lost 3 bases and J 0 bases, leaving 13 bases between the germline ends. Germline CDR1 SGHRS, CDR2 YFSETQ. CDR3 residues: CASSSQGGLSYEQYF. Here the CDR3 DNA reads TGCGCCAGCAGCTCCCAAGGAGGACTCTCCTACGAGCAGTACTTC.

The rearrangement links TRBV2 to TRBJ2-7, with 7 bases identical to TRBD1. Germline-derived CDR1 and CDR2 are SNHLY and FYNNEI. V gave up 1 base and J gave up 6 bases; unmatched junction bases: 3. The length of the CDR3 is 13 residues. The CDR3 is CASSEVRGTEQYF. CDR3 in DNA: TGTGCCAGCAGTGAAGTCAGGGGGACCGAGCAGTACTTC.

This chain joins TRBV18 and TRBJ2-1; D is undetermined. The CDR3 runs to 14 residues. Germline V CDR1 and CDR2: KGHSH, LQKENI. The ends were cut back, 3 bases at V and 4 bases at J, with 10 bases in the middle. The chain's CDR3 is CASSPESPYNEQFF. The CDR3 coding sequence is TGTGCCAGCTCACCCGAGTCCCCGTACAATGAGCAGTTCTTC.

The V gene is TRBV4-2, the J gene TRBJ1-5, with a weak D call TRBD1 (5 bases). The CDR3 loop spans 15 amino acids. Deletions cut 4 bases from V and 4 bases from J, with 14 bases between. Looked up from germline, CDR1 is LGHNA and CDR2 is YNFKEQ. CDR3 protein: CASSLGPYGNQPQHF. DNA of the CDR3: TGTGCCAGCAGCCTGGGGCCTTATGGGAATCAGCCCCAGCATTTT.

The genes are TRBV27 and TRBJ2-1; 11 bases align to TRBD2. J was trimmed by 8 bases and V by 3 bases; bases with no gene match: 9. The CDR3 is 16 residues long. CDR1 is MNHEY, CDR2 SMNVEV, per germline (reference sequence). The CDR3 spells CASSFLAGGRGYEQFF. The CDR3 DNA follows: TGTGCCAGCAGTTTCTTAGCGGGGGGGAGGGGGTATGAGCAGTTCTTC.

This chain joins TRBV5-4 and TRBJ2-7; tentatively, D is TRBD2 (6 bases). The CDR3 is made up of 15 amino acids. V lost 0 bases, J lost 4 bases, and 14 bases lay in between. Germline V gives CDR1 SGHNT, CDR2 YYREEE (reference sequence). The CDR3 DNA sequence: TGTGCCAGCAGCTTGGTCGCAGGAGGGTCTTACGAGCAGTACTTC. The encoded protein is CASSLVAGGSYEQYF.

Worth noting for this clone: The conserved phenylalanine or tryptophan normally closing the CDR3 is absent here, so this likely arose from a read error. The CDR3 DNA sequence: TGTGCCATCAATACCGGGACAGGTCGCACAGATACGCAGTATGTT. Translating it yields CAINTGTGRTDTQYV. The chain couples TRBV10-3 to TRBJ2-3; TRBD1 aligns across 8 bases. Germline CDR1 and CDR2: ENHRY and SYGVKD. The CDR3 consists of 15 residues. V lost 7 bases, J lost 1 base, and 7 bases stayed unmatched.

The rearrangement joins TRBV6-5 to TRBJ2-7, with 7 bases aligning to TRBD1. The CDR3 length is 13 residues. Germline trimming cut 5 bases from V and 6 bases from J; bases unmatched to any gene: 7. CDR1 and CDR2 from the germline V gene are MNHEY and SVGAGI. The DNA of the CDR3 is TGTGCCAGCAGTGACAGGGAATTCCGCGAGCAGTACTTC. Its translation is CASSDREFREQYF.

The V gene is TRBV6-1, the J gene TRBJ2-3; 9 bases line up with TRBD2. J gave up 1 base and V 4 bases, and 9 bases lay outside the gene matches. The CDR3 consists of 17 residues. Germline CDR1 and CDR2: MNHNS and SASEGT. As DNA, the CDR3 is TGTGCCAGCAGTGGAGTCGGCGGGGGGGCGGGCACAGATACGCAGTATTTT. Its protein is CASSGVGGGAGTDTQYF.

The rearrangement uses TRBV6-5 and TRBJ2-5; 7 positions agree with TRBD1. Germline CDR1 reads MNHEY; CDR2 reads SVGAGI. The CDR3 spans 15 residues. V was pared by 1 base and J by 1 base, with 3 bases of the junction left unmatched. The CDR3 loop is CASSYFGTVQETQYF. The DNA of the CDR3 is TGTGCCAGCAGTTACTTTGGGACAGTCCAAGAGACCCAGTACTTC.

V usage is TRBV5-4 and J usage is TRBJ1-2, with D possibly matching TRBD1 (6 bases). The CDR3 has 15 residues. V was cut by 0 bases and J by 5 bases, with 14 bases left in between. Germline lookup yields CDR1 SGHNT and CDR2 YYREEE (reference sequence). The CDR3 reads CASSLGGHPAYGYTF. The CDR3 region has the DNA TGTGCCAGCAGCTTGGGGGGACACCCCGCGTATGGCTACACCTTC.

The chain is built from TRBV2 and TRBJ1-1; D unresolved. This CDR3 contains 15 residues. Germline values: CDR1 SNHLY, CDR2 FYNNEI. V was pared by 6 bases and J by 1 base, with 15 bases between. CDR3 sequence reads: CASSLYTPRNTEAFF. In DNA, the CDR3 is TGTGCCAGCAGCCTCTACACCCCTAGGAACACTGAAGCTTTCTTT. Together with reference TRBV2 and TRBJ1-1, the CDR3 gives the full variable domain: EPEVTQTPSHQVTQMGQEVILRCVPISNHLYFYWYRQILGQKVEFLVSFYNNEISEKSEIFDDQFSVERPDGSNFTLKIRSTKLEDSAMYFCASSLYTPRNTEAFFGQGTRLTVV.

CDR3 sequence reads: CASTFSTGASYEQYF. CDR3 bases: TGCGCCAGCACCTTTTCGACAGGGGCCTCCTACGAGCAGTACTTC. V gene TRBV5-1 combines with J gene TRBJ2-7, with 8 positions matching TRBD1. CDR1 and CDR2 from the germline V gene are SGHRS and YFSETQ. This CDR3 comprises 15 residues. Trimming took 6 bases from V and 0 from J; bases not matched to a gene: 8.

The table lists this clone with a count of one. This chain joins TRBV27 and TRBJ1-2; D is ambiguous. Trimming cost V 6 bases and J 8 bases, with 22 bases left between them. Germline assignment: CDR1 MNHEY and CDR2 SMNVEV (reference sequence). The CDR3 length is 15 residues. CDR3 in DNA: TGTGCCAGCAGCCGCTCGGTTTTTATTGGGGAGGGCTACACCTTC. It codes for CASSRSVFIGEGYTF.

The chain employs TRBV29-1 and TRBJ2-1; D might be TRBD1 (7 bases). Trimming cost V 7 bases and J 6 bases, with 19 bases left between them. The CDR3 has 14 amino acids. Per the germline V gene, CDR1 is SQVTM and CDR2 is ANQGSEA. CDR3 sequence reads: CSALGRQGGNEQFF. DNA for the CDR3: TGCAGCGCCTTGGGGCGACAGGGAGGCAATGAGCAGTTCTTC.

Only a few counts were recorded for this clone. The V call is TRBV6-5, the J call TRBJ1-1; no clear D. The germline V gene encodes CDR1 MNHEY and CDR2 SVGAGI. The CDR3 totals 13 residues. V was pared by 6 bases and J by 0 bases, with 8 bases between. Written as DNA, the CDR3 is TGTGCCAGCAGGCCTCCGGTGAACACTGAAGCTTTCTTT. Translating it yields CASRPPVNTEAFF.

The chain combines TRBV19 with TRBJ1-5; possible D gene TRBD1, 6 bases. Trimming left V 4 bases short and J 5 bases short, with 12 bases between. CDR1 is LNHDA, CDR2 SQIVND, per germline (reference sequence). The CDR3 runs 14 residues. CDR3 in DNA: TGTGCCAGTAGTAAGGGGGTAGATCATCAGCCCCAGCATTTT. The encoded protein is CASSKGVDHQPQHF.